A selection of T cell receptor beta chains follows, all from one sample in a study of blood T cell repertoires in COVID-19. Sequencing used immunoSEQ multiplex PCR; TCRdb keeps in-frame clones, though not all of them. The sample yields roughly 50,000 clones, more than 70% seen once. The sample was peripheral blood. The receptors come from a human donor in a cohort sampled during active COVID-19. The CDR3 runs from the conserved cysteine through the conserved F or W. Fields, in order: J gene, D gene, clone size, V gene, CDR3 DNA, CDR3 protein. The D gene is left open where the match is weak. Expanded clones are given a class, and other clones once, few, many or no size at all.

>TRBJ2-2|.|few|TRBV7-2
TGTGCCAGCAGCCGCACCGGGAACACCGGGGAGCTGTTTTTT
CASSRTGNTGELFF
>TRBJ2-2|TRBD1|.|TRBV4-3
TGCGCCAGCAGCCAAGATGGGGGACAGATCCTCACCGGGGAGCTGTTTTTT
CASSQDGGQILTGELFF
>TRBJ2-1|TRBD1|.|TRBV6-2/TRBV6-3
TGTGCCAGCAGTTACGGACAGGGGGTTGATAATGAGCAGTTCTTC
CASSYGQGVDNEQFF
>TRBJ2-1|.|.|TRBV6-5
TGTGCCAGCGGCAAAGGGGGAAGCTCCTACAATGAGCAGTTCTTC
CASGKGGSSYNEQFF
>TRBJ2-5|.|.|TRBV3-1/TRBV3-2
TGTGCCAGCAGCCAGGTCCGGGAGACCCAGTACTTC
CASSQVRETQYF
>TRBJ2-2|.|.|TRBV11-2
TGTGCCAGCACCCCTGGCCGGGGTTGGAGGGTAGCGAACACCGGGGAGCTGTTTTTT
CASTPGRGWRVANTGELFF
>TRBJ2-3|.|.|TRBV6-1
TGTGCCAGCAGTGCTGGGTGGCGGCTAACTAGCACAGATACGCAGTATTTT
CASSAGWRLTSTDTQYF
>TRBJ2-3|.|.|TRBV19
TGTGCCAGTAGATGGCAGGGTGGTGCAGATACGCAGTATTTT
CASRWQGGADTQYF
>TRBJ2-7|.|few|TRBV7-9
TGTGCCAGCAGCTTAGGGCGAGGATACGAGCAGTACTTC
CASSLGRGYEQYF
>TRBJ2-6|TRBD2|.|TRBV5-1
TGCGCCAGCAGCTCCCCGGGACTAGCGGGATCCAACGTCCTGACTTTC
CASSSPGLAGSNVLTF
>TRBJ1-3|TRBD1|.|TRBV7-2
TGTGCCAGCAGCTTAGGGATGGACAGGGGCGCCGGAAACACCATATATTTT
CASSLGMDRGAGNTIYF
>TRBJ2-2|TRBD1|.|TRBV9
TGTGCCAGCAGCTCCCCCTCCAGGACAGGATACACCGGGGAGCTGTTTTTT
CASSSPSRTGYTGELFF
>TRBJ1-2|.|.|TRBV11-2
TGTGCCAGCACCTTGAGGTTAGGGGCCTATGGCTACACCTTC
CASTLRLGAYGYTF
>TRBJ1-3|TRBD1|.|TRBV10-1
TGCGCCAGCCGCCCCCGCAGGGGGACGGGAAACACCATATATTTT
CASRPRRGTGNTIYF
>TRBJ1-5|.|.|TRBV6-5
TGTGCCAGCAGCCTCCTCGGCAATCAGCCCCAGCATTTT
CASSLLGNQPQHF
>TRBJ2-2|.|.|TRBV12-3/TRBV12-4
TGTGCCAGCAGTTTCTCTACTGAGGAGCTGTTTTTT
CASSFSTEELFF
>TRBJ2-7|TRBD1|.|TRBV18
TGTGCCAGCTCGTCCGGACAGGGGGAAGCCTACGAGCAGTACTTC
CASSSGQGEAYEQYF
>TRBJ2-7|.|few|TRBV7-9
TGTGCCAGCAGCTACCGGGACTCCGCTGTGAGCGAGCAGTACTTC
CASSYRDSAVSEQYF
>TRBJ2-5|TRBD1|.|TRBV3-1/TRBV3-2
TGTGCCAGCATCCCTAGGACAGGATTAAACCAAGAGACCCAGTACTTC
CASIPRTGLNQETQYF
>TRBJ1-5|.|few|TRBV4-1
TGCGCCAGCAGTCCAAGAGAAAGCAATCAGCCCCAGCATTTT
CASSPRESNQPQHF
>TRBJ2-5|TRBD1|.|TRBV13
TGTGCCAGCAGCTTAGCGGCCAGGGGGTTATGGGAGACCCAGTACTTC
CASSLAARGLWETQYF
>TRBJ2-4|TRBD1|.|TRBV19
TGTGCCAGTAGTCCGACAGGGGGTAGGCACATTCAGTACTTC
CASSPTGGRHIQYF
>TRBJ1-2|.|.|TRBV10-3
TGTGCCATCTCCGGGGGAGGGGACTATGGCTACACCTTC
CAISGGGDYGYTF
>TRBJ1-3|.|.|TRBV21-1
.
CASSKPLVGRGSSGNTIYF
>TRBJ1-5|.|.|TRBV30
TGTGCCTGGAGTTCCGGGGATGATCAGCCCCAGCATTTT
CAWSSGDDQPQHF
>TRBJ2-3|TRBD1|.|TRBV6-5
TGTGCCAGCAGCCCCGGGGACAGTAGCACAGATACGCAGTATTTT
CASSPGDSSTDTQYF
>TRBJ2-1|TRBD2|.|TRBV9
TGTGCCAGCAGCATTCGGGCGGGGGGGCTCCTTCGAGAGCAGTTCTTC
CASSIRAGGLLREQFF
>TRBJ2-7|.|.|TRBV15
TGTGCCACCAGCAGAGATACGGAGGCAGATCAGTACTTC
CATSRDTEADQYF
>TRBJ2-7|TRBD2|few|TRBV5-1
TGCGCCAGCAGCTTGAGCGGGGGAGCCTACGAGCAGTACTTC
CASSLSGGAYEQYF